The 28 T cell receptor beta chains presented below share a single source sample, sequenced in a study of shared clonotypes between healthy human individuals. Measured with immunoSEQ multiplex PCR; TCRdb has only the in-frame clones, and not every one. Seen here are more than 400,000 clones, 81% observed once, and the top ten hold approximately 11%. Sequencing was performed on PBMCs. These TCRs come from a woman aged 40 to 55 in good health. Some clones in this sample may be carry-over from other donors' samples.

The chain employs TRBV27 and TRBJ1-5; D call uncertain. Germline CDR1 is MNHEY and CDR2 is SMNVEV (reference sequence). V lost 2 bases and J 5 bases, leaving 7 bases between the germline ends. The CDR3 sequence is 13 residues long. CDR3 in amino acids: CASSLAWDQPQHF. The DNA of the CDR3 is TGTGCCAGCAGTTTAGCGTGGGATCAGCCCCAGCATTTT.

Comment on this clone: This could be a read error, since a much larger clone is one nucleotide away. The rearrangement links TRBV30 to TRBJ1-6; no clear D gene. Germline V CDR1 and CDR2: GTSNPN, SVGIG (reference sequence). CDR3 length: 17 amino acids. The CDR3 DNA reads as TGTGCCTGGAATCTGAGAGGCGGGAGCTCCTATAATTCACTCCTCCACTTT. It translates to CAWNLRGGSSYNSLLHF. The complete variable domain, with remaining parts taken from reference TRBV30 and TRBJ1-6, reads SQTIHQWPATLVQPVGSPLSLECTVEGTSNPNLYWYRQAAGRGLQLLFYSVGIGQISSEVPQNLSASRPQDRQFILSSKKLLLSDSGFYLCAWNLRGGSSYNSLLHFGNGTRLTVT.

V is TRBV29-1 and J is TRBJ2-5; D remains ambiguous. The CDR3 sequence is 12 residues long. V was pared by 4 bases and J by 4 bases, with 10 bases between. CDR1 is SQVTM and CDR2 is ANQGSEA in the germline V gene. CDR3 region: CSVGKAPETQYF. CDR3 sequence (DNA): TGCAGCGTTGGGAAGGCCCCAGAGACCCAGTACTTC.

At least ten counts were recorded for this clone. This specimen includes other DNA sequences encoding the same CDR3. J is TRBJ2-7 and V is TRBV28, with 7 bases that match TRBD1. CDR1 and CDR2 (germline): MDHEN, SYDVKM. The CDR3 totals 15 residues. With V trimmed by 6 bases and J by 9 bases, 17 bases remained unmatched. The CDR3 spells CASSPGDRDVVGQYF. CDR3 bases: TGTGCCAGCAGCCCCGGAGACAGGGATGTGGTCGGGCAGTACTTC.

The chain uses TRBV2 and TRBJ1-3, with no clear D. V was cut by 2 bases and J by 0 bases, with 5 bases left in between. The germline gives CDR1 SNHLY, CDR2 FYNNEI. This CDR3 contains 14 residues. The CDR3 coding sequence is TGTGCCAGCAGTGAAAAGCACTCTGGAAACACCATATATTTT. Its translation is CASSEKHSGNTIYF.

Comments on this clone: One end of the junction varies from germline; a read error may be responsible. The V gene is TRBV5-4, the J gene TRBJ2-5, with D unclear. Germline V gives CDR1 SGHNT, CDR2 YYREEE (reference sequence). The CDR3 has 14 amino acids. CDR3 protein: CASSLDQNQETQYF. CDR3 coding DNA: TGTGCCAGCAGTTTGGACCAAAACCAAGAGACCCAGTACTTC.

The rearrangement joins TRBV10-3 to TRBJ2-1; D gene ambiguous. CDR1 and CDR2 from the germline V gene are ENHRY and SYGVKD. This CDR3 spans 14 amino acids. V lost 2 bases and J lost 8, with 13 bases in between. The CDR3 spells CAISEVRPNDEQFF. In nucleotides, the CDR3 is TGTGCCATCAGTGAGGTCAGGCCTAATGATGAGCAGTTCTTC.

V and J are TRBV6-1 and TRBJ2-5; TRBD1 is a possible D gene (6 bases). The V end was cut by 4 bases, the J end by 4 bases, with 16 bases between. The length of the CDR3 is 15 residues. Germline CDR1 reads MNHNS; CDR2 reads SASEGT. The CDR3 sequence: CASSAVETGGETQYF. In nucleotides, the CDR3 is TGTGCCAGCAGTGCAGTGGAGACAGGCGGAGAGACCCAGTACTTC.

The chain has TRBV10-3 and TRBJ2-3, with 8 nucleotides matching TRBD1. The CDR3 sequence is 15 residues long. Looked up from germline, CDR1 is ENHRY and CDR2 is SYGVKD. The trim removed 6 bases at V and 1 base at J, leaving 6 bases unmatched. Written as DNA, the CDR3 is TGTGCCATCAGCATCGGACAGGGCGGCACAGATACGCAGTATTTT. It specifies CAISIGQGGTDTQYF.

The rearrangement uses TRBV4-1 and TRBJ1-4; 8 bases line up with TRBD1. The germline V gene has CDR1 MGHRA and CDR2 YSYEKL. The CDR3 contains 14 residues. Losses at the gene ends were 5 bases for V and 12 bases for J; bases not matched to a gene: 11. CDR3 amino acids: CASSAQTGVEELFF. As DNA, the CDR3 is TGCGCCAGCAGCGCTCAGACAGGGGTCGAAGAACTGTTTTTT.

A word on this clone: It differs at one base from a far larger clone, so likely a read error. CDR3 bases: TGCGCCAGCAGCCAAGAGAGCGGCGAGTGCTACGAGCAGTACTTC. It encodes CASSQESGECYEQYF. The chain uses TRBV4-3 and TRBJ2-7, with a possible D match to TRBD2 (5 bases). This CDR3 region has 15 residues. The germline gives CDR1 LGHNA, CDR2 YSLEER. Trimming stripped 0 bases from V and 3 bases from J, with 12 bases between.

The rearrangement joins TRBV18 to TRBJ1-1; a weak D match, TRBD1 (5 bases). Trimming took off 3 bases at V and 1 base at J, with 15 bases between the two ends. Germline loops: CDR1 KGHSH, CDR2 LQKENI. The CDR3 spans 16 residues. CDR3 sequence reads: CASSPVRGMANTEAFF. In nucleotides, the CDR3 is TGTGCCAGCTCACCCGTAAGGGGTATGGCGAACACTGAAGCTTTCTTT.

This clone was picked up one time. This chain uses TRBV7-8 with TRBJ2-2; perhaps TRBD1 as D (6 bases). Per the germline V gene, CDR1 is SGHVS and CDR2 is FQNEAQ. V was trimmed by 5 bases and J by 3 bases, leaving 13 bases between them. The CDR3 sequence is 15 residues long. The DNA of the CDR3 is TGTGCCAGCAGCCGAGCACAGGGAGACACCGGGGAGCTGTTTTTT. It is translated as CASSRAQGDTGELFF.

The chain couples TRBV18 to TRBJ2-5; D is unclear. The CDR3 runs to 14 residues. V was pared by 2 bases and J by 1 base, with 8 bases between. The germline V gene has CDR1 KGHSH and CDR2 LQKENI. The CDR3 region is CASSPSSSQETQYF. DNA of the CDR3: TGTGCCAGCTCACCAAGTAGCAGCCAAGAGACCCAGTACTTC.

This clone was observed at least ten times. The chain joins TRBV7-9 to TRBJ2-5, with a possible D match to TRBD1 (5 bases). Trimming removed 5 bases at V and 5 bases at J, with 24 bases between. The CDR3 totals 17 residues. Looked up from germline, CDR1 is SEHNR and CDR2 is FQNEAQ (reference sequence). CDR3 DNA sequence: TGTGCCAGCAGCGAACTGGACAAATCCGGGTTTCAGGAGACCCAGTACTTC. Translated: CASSELDKSGFQETQYF.

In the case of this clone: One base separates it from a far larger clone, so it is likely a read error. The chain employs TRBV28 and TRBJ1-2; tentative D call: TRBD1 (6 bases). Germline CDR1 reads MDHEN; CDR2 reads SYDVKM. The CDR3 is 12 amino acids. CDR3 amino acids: CASSLTGYCYTF. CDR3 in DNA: TGTGCCAGCAGTTTGACAGGCTATTGCTACACCTTC.

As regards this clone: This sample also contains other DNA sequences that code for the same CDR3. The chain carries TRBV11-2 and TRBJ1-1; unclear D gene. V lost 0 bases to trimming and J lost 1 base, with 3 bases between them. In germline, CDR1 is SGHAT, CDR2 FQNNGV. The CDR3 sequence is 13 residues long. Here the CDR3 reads CASSLERNTEAFF. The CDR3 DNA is TGTGCCAGCAGCTTAGAGAGGAACACTGAAGCTTTCTTT.

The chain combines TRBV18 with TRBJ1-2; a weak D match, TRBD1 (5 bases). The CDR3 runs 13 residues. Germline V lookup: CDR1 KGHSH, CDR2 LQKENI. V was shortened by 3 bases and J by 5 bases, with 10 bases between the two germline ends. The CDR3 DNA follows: TGTGCCAGCTCACCTGGCGGGGGGTATGGCTACACCTTC. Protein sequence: CASSPGGGYGYTF.

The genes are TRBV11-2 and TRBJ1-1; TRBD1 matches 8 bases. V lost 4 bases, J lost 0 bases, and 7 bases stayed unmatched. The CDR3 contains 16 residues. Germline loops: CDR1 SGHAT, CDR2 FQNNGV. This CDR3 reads CASSYGQGFMNTEAFF. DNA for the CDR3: TGTGCCAGCAGCTATGGACAGGGTTTCATGAACACTGAAGCTTTCTTT.

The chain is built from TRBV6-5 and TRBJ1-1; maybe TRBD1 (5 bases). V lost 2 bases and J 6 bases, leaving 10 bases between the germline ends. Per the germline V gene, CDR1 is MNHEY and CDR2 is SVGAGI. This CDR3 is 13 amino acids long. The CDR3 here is CASSYGASPEAFF. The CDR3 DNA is TGTGCCAGCAGTTACGGGGCAAGCCCTGAAGCTTTCTTT.

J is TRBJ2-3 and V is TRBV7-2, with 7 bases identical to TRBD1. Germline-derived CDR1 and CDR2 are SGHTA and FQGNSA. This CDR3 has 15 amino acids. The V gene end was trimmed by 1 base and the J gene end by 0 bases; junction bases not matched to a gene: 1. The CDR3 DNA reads TGTGCCAGCAGCTTAGTACAGGGGAGCACAGATACGCAGTATTTT. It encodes CASSLVQGSTDTQYF. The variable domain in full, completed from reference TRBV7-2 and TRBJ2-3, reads GAGVSQSPSNKVTEKGKDVELRCDPISGHTALYWYRQSLGQGLEFLIYFQGNSAPDKSGLPSDRFSAERTGGSVSTLTIQRTQQEDSAVYLCASSLVQGSTDTQYFGPGTRLTVL.

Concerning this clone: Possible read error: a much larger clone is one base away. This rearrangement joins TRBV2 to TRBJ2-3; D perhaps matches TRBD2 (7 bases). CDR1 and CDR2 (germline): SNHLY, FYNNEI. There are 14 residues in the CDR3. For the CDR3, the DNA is TGTGCCAGCACCGGACAGTTGGGGGGGGATACGCGGTATTTT. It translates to CASTGQLGGDTRYF.

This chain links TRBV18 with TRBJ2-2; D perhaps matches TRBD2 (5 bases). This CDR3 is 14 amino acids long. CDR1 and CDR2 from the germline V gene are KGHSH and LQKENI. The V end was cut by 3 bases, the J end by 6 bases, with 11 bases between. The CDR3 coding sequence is TGTGCCAGCTCACCCGGACTCGGCCCCGGGGAGCTGTTTTTT. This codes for CASSPGLGPGELFF. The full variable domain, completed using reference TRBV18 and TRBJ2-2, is NAGVMQNPRHLVRRRGQEARLRCSPMKGHSHVYWYRQLPEEGLKFMVYLQKENIIDESGMPKERFSAEFPKEGPSILRIQQVVRGDSAAYFCASSPGLGPGELFFGEGSRLTVL.

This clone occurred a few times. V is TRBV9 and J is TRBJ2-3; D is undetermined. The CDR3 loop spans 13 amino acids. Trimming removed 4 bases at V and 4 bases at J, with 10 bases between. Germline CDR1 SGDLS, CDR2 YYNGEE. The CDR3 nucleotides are TGTGCCAGCAGCCCCCAAGTTGCAGATACGCAGTATTTT. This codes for CASSPQVADTQYF.

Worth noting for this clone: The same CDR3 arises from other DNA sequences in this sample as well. The CDR3 loop reads CASSVDGGGAYEQYF. The CDR3 region has the DNA TGTGCCAGCAGCGTGGACGGGGGAGGAGCCTACGAGCAGTACTTC. V is TRBV9 and J is TRBJ2-7, with a possible D match to TRBD2 (6 bases). Germline loops: CDR1 SGDLS, CDR2 YYNGEE. Trimming pared 2 bases from V and 2 bases from J, leaving 14 bases between. This CDR3 has 15 amino acids.

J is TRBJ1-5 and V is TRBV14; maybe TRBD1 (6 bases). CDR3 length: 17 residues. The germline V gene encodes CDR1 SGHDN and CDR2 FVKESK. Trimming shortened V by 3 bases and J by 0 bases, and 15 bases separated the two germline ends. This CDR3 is CASSQEEDSFSNQPQHF. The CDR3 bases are TGTGCCAGCAGCCAGGAGGAGGACAGTTTTAGCAATCAGCCCCAGCATTTT.

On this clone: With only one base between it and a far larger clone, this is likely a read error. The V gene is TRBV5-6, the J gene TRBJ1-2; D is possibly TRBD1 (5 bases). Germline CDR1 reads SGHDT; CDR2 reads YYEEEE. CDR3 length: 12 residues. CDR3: CSSSSLTGGYTF. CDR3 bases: TGTTCCAGCAGCTCCTTAACAGGAGGCTACACCTTC.

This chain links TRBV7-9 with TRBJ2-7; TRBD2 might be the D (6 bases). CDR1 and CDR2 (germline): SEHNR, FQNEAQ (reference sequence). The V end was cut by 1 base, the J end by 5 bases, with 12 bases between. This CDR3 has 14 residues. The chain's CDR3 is CASSLGGAIDEQYF. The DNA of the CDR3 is TGTGCCAGCAGCTTAGGCGGGGCGATCGACGAGCAGTACTTC.